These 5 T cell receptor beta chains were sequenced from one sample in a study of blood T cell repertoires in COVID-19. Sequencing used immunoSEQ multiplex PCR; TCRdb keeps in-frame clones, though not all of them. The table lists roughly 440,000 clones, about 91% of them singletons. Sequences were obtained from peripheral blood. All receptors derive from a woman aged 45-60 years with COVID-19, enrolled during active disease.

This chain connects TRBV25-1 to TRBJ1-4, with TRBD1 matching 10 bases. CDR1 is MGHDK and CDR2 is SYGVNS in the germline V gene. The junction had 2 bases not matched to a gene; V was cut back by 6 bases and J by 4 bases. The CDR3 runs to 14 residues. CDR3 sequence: CASRRTGGNEKLFF. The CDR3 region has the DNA TGTGCCAGCAGGAGGACAGGGGGTAATGAAAAACTGTTTTTT.

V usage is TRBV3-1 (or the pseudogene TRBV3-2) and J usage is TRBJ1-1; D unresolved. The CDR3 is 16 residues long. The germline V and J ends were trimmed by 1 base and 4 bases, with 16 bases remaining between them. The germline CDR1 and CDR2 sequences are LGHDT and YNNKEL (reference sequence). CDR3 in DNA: TGTGCCAGCAGCCAAGGTCTTTGGACGGAGGTCACTGAAGCTTTCTTT. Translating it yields CASSQGLWTEVTEAFF.

The CDR3 coding sequence is TGTGCCAGCAGCGATCGTACCGGGGAGCTGTTTTTT. Protein sequence: CASSDRTGELFF. The rearrangement uses TRBV9 and TRBJ2-2, with D hard to call. CDR3 length: 12 amino acids. Looked up from germline, CDR1 is SGDLS and CDR2 is YYNGEE. Between the trimmed V and J ends, which lost 3 bases and 5 bases, there was a span of 5 bases.

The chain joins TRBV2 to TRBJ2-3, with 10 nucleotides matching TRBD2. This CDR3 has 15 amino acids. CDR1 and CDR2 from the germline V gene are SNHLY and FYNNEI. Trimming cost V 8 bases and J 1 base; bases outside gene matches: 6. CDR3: CASRSGTSGTDTQYF. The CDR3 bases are TGTGCCAGCCGATCCGGGACTAGCGGCACAGATACGCAGTATTTT. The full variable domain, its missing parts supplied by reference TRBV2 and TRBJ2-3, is EPEVTQTPSHQVTQMGQEVILRCVPISNHLYFYWYRQILGQKVEFLVSFYNNEISEKSEIFDDQFSVERPDGSNFTLKIRSTKLEDSAMYFCASRSGTSGTDTQYFGPGTRLTVL.

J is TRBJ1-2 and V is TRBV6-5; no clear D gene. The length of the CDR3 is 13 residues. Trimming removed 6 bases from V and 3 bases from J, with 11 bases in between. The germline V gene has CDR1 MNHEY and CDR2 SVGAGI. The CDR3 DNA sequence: TGTGCCAGCAGCCGAGGGCAGGACTATGGCTACACCTTC. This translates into CASSRGQDYGYTF.